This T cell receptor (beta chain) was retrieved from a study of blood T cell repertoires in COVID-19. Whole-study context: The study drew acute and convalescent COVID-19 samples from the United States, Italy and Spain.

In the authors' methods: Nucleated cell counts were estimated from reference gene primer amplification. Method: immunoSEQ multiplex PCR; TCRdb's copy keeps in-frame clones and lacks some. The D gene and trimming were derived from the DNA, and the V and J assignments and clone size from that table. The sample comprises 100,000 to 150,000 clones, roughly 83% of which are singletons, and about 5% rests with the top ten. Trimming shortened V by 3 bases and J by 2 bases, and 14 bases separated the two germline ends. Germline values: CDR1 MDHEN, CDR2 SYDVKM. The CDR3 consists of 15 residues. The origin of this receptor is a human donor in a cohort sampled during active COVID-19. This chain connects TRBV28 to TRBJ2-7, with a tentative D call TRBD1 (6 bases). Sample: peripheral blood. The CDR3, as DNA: TGTGCCAGCAGTTTCGACAGGCGTCGAACCTACGAGCAGTACTTC. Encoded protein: CASSFDRRRTYEQYF. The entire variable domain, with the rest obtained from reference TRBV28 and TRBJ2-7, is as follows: DVKVTQSSRYLVKRTGEKVFLECVQDMDHENMFWYRQDPGLGLRLIYFSYDVKMKEKGDIPEGYSVSREKKERFSLILESASTNQTSMYLCASSFDRRRTYEQYFGPGTRLTVT.